This T cell receptor (beta chain) was sequenced in a study of cytomegalovirus exposure and HLA in healthy donors. The PCR used 60 Vbeta and 13 Jbeta primers. Clones were read by immunoSEQ multiplex PCR, and TCRdb kept only the in-frame ones, dropping some. The repertoire holds 130,000 or so clones, with roughly 78% as singletons. As to this clone: Its antigen is not identified.

Study findings and constraints: Some public TCRs appeared in many individuals, while most sequences were rare.

The germline V gene has CDR1 KGHSH and CDR2 LQKENI. V was pared by 3 bases and J by 0 bases, with 29 bases between. The CDR3 has 21 amino acids. The sequenced material came from PBMCs. The chain joins TRBV18 to TRBJ1-1; no reliable D call. The TCR sequence derives from a young man in good health and CMV-seronegative. CDR3 DNA sequence: TGTGCCAGCTCACCGATTTTGCGGTGGCGGAGGGTAGGTATGGTGAACACTGAAGCTTTCTTT. It translates to CASSPILRWRRVGMVNTEAFF.